The 5 T cell receptor beta chains in this list originate from one sample, sequenced in a study of CD8+ T cells in alopecia areata. Once RNA had been extracted, it was reverse transcribed into cDNA to act as the sequencing template. Generated by immunoSEQ multiplex PCR, the TCRdb table keeps only in-frame clones and is missing some. The data contain more than 90,000 clones, less than 80% of them singletons. Sequencing was done on a sample of CD4+ T cells sorted from blood. The receptors come from a human donor in good health.

This chain uses TRBV10-3 with TRBJ1-5, with D uncertain. V was trimmed by 8 bases and J by 3 bases, leaving 8 bases between them. Germline lookup yields CDR1 ENHRY and CDR2 SYGVKD. The CDR3 is 12 residues long. The CDR3, as DNA: TGTGCCATCTCCCAGGTCAATCAGCCCCAGCATTTT. It translates to CAISQVNQPQHF.

The rearrangement joins TRBV6-5 to TRBJ1-1; tentative D call: TRBD1 (6 bases). V was cut by 0 bases and J by 4 bases, with 9 bases left in between. This CDR3 has 14 residues. CDR1 is MNHEY, CDR2 SVGAGI, per germline. The CDR3 loop reads CASSYSMGATEAFF. In DNA, the CDR3 is TGTGCCAGCAGTTACTCGATGGGGGCCACTGAAGCTTTCTTT.

This rearrangement joins TRBV29-1 to TRBJ2-5, with D perhaps matching TRBD2 (5 bases). CDR1 is SQVTM, CDR2 ANQGSEA, per germline. Trimming shortened V by 4 bases and J by 10 bases, and 10 bases separated the two germline ends. This CDR3 contains 10 residues. The CDR3 DNA sequence: TGCAGCGTTGGGTTGGGGAGCCAGTACTTC. As protein: CSVGLGSQYF.

This chain connects TRBV30 to TRBJ2-5, with 14 nucleotides matching TRBD2. Germline V gives CDR1 GTSNPN, CDR2 SVGIG (reference sequence). The CDR3 sequence is 14 residues long. The V and J ends lost 8 bases and 1 base, in that order; junction bases with no gene match: 3. CDR3 loop: CARGTSGGQETQYF. Here the CDR3 DNA reads TGTGCCCGCGGGACTAGCGGGGGCCAAGAGACCCAGTACTTC.

The chain recombines TRBV7-2 with TRBJ2-1; D is unclear. CDR1 and CDR2 from the germline V gene are SGHTA and FQGNSA. The CDR3 is 13 amino acids. Trimming cost V 0 bases and J 6 bases, with 6 bases left between them. CDR3 loop: CASSLAQLNEQFF. The CDR3 coding sequence is TGTGCCAGCAGCTTAGCACAGCTCAATGAGCAGTTCTTC.